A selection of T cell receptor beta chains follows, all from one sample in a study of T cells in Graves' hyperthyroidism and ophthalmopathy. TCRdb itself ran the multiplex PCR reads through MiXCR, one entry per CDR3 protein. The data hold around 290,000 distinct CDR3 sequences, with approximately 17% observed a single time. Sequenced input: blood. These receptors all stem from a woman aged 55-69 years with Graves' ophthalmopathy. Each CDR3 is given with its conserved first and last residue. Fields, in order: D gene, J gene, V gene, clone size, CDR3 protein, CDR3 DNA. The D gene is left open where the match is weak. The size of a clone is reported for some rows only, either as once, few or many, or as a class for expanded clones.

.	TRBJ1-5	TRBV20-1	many	CSARLSGYSNQPQHF	TGCAGTGCTAGATTGTCAGGGTATAGCAATCAGCCCCAGCATTTT
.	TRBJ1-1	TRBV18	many	CASSPIKTNTEAFF	TGTGCCAGCTCACCCATTAAGACGAACACTGAAGCTTTCTTT
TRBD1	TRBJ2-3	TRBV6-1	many	CAATDRNTDTQYF	TGTGCCGCCACGGACAGGAACACAGATACGCAGTATTTT
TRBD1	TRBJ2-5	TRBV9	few	CASSVATGTGPETQYF	TGTGCCAGCAGCGTAGCCACCGGGACAGGGCCAGAGACCCAGTACTTC
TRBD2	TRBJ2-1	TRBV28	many	CASSLWLAGNEQFF	TGTGCCAGCAGTTTATGGCTAGCGGGAAACGAGCAGTTCTTC
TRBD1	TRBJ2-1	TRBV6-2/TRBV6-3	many	CASRDRPYNEQFF	TGTGCCAGCCGGGACAGACCATACAATGAGCAGTTCTTC
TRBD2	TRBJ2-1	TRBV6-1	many	CASSSPGLAGVEQFF	TGTGCCAGCAGTTCACCGGGACTAGCGGGAGTTGAGCAGTTCTTC
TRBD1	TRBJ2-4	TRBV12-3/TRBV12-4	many	CASSYRDRDIQYF	TGTGCCAGCAGTTACCGGGACAGAGACATTCAGTACTTC
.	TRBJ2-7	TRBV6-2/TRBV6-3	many	CASSYLSRYREGYEQYF	TGTGCCAGCAGTTACTTGAGCCGATACAGGGAAGGCTACGAGCAGTACTTC
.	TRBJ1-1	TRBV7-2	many	CASSLIGGRVGAFF	TGTGCCAGCAGCTTAATTGGGGGACGGGTGGGTGCTTTCTTT
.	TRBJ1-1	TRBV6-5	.	CASGYPWPGTEAFF	TGTGCCAGCGGTTACCCCTGGCCAGGCACTGAAGCTTTCTTT
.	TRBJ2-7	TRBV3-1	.	CASSQNPGGVRSYEQYF	TGTGCCAGCAGCCAAAATCCTGGAGGGGTTAGGTCCTACGAGCAGTACTTC
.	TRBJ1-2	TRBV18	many	CASSPQGRNGYTF	TGTGCCAGCTCACCACAGGGTCGAAATGGCTACACCTTC
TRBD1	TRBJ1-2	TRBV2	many	CASTLVTGTNYGYTF	TGTGCCAGCACCTTAGTGACAGGGACTAACTATGGCTACACCTTC
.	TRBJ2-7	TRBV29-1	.	CSSEGSSSYEQYF	TGCAGCTCGGAGGGGTCGAGCTCCTACGAGCAGTACTTC
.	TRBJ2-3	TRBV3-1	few	CASSQGGGFGTDTQYF	TGTGCCAGCAGCCAAGGTGGGGGGTTTGGGACAGATACGCAGTATTTT
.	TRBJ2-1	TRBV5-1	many	CASSLAYEQFF	TGCGCCAGCAGCTTGGCCTATGAGCAGTTCTTC
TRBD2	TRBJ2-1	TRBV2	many	CASSLGTSGYNEQFF	TGTGCCAGCAGCCTCGGGACTAGTGGGTACAATGAGCAGTTCTTC
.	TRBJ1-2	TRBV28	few	CASRGNGQIYGYTF	TGTGCCAGCAGGGGGAATGGACAGATCTATGGCTACACCTTC
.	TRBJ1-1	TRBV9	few	CASSVGADGLGTEAFF	TGTGCCAGCAGCGTAGGGGCGGACGGGCTGGGTACTGAAGCTTTCTTT
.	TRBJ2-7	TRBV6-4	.	CASSYSSGFYEQYF	TGTGCCAGCAGTTACTCTTCGGGGTTCTACGAGCAGTACTTC
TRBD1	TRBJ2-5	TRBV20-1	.	CSAGGGNIETQYF	TGCAGTGCAGGGGGCGGCAATATAGAGACCCAGTACTTC
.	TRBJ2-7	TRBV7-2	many	CASSLPLGFSAEQYF	TGTGCCAGCAGCTTGCCCCTAGGCTTTTCGGCCGAGCAGTACTTC
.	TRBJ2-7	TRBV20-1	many	CSARRGSNEQYF	TGCAGTGCTAGGAGGGGGAGCAACGAGCAGTACTTC
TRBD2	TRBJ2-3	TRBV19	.	CASTRGSRADTQYF	TGTGCCAGTACTCGCGGGAGCAGGGCAGATACGCAGTATTTT
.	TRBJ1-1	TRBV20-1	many	CSARGRTENTEAFF	TGCAGTGCTAGAGGCAGGACAGAGAACACTGAAGCTTTCTTT
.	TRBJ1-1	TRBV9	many	CASSLGRSGDTEAFF	TGTGCCAGCAGCCTCGGTCGGAGTGGGGACACTGAAGCTTTCTTT
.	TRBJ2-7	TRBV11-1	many	CASSFGGVRYEQYF	TGTGCCAGCAGCTTCGGTGGGGTTAGGTACGAGCAGTACTTC
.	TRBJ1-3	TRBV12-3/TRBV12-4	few	CASSPGFPGNTIYF	TGTGCCAGCAGTCCCGGGTTCCCTGGAAACACCATATATTTT
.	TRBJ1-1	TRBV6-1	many	CASSEGWTEAFF	TGTGCCAGCAGTGAGGGTTGGACTGAAGCTTTCTTT
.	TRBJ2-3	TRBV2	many	CASSLGQRDSTDTQYF	TGTGCCAGCAGCCTAGGCCAGCGAGATAGCACAGATACGCAGTATTTT
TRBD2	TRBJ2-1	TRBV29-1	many	CSVRGLAGGYNEQFF	TGCAGCGTTCGAGGACTAGCGGGGGGCTACAATGAGCAGTTCTTC
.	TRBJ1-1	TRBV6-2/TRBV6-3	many	CASTLGSNTEAFF	TGTGCCAGCACCCTAGGGAGTAACACTGAAGCTTTCTTT
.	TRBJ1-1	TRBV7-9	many	CASGRTNTEAFF	TGTGCCAGCGGACGGACGAACACTGAAGCTTTCTTT
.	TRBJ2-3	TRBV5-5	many	CASSFFGGTTDTQYF	TGTGCCAGCAGCTTCTTCGGGGGAACCACAGATACGCAGTATTTT
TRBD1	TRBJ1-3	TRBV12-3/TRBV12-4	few	CASSPGPLTGAGYSGNTIYF	TGTGCCAGCAGTCCCGGCCCTTTGACAGGGGCCGGGTACTCTGGAAACACCATATATTTT
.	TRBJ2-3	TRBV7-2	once	CASSLVRGALWTDTQYF	TGTGCCAGCAGCTTAGTAAGGGGGGCTCTATGGACAGATACGCAGTATTTT
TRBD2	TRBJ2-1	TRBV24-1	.	CATSDTSGGANEQFF	TGTGCCACCAGTGATACTAGCGGGGGGGCCAATGAGCAGTTCTTC
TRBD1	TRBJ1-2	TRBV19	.	CASSILTGGRTGYTF	TGTGCCAGTAGTATTTTGACAGGGGGCAGAACTGGCTACACCTTC
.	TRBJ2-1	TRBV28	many	CASSLGSFSSYNEQFF	TGTGCCAGCAGTTTAGGGTCCTTTAGCTCCTACAATGAGCAGTTCTTC
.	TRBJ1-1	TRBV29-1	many	CSVEVQLNTEAFF	TGCAGCGTTGAAGTACAGTTGAACACTGAAGCTTTCTTT
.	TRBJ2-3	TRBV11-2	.	CASSLMTSSDTQYF	TGTGCCAGCAGCTTAATGACCAGTTCAGATACGCAGTATTTT
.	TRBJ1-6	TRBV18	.	CASSPVLSDLPLSLHF	TGTGCCAGCTCACCCGTGTTAAGCGACCTCCCGTTATCCCTCCACTTT
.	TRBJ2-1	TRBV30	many	CAWSHGHDRFNEQFF	TGTGCCTGGAGTCACGGACACGACCGTTTCAATGAGCAGTTCTTC
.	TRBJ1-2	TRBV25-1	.	CASSESRRFHGYTF	TGTGCCAGCAGTGAATCACGGAGATTCCATGGCTACACCTTC
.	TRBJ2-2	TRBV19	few	CASSISRIGELFF	TGTGCCAGTAGTATAAGCCGGATCGGGGAGCTGTTTTTT
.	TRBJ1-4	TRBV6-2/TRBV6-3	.	CASSYSGALEKLFF	TGTGCCAGCAGTTACTCGGGCGCGTTAGAAAAACTGTTTTTT
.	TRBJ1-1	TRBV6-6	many	CASSYYGNTEAFF	TGTGCCAGCAGTTACTATGGTAACACTGAAGCTTTCTTT
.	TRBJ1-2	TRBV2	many	CASSGGSGRGYTF	TGTGCCAGCAGTGGAGGATCCGGTCGTGGCTACACCTTC
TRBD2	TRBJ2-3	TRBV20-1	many	CSAWTSGRTDTQYF	TGCAGTGCGTGGACTAGCGGCCGCACAGATACGCAGTATTTT
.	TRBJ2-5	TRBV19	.	CASSREKGRLETQYF	TGTGCCAGTTCCAGGGAAAAAGGCAGGTTGGAGACCCAGTACTTC
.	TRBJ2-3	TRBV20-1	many	CSAPSQQRSTDTQYF	TGCAGTGCTCCGTCGCAACAAAGAAGCACAGATACGCAGTATTTT
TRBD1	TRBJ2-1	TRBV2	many	CASITEGTGADNEQFF	TGTGCCAGCATTACGGAAGGGACAGGGGCGGACAATGAGCAGTTCTTC
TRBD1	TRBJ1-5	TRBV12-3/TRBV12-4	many	CASSLWTGGNQPQHF	TGTGCCAGCAGTTTATGGACAGGGGGAAATCAGCCCCAGCATTTT
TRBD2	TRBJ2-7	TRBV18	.	CASSPPGTRTTYEQYF	TGTGCCAGCTCACCACCCGGGACTAGAACTACCTACGAGCAGTACTTC